Described below is a single T cell receptor beta chain sequence and its context. Around 90 million PBMCs served as the genomic DNA source for unsorted samples. This record comes from a study of shared clonotypes between healthy human individuals. The CDR3 spans 16 residues. Germline loops: CDR1 LGHNA, CDR2 YSLEER. After removal of 0 bases from V and 4 bases from J, the junction contained 3 bases not matched to a gene. Running of the assay took place at deep level. The authors split each subset's genomic DNA evenly across several immunoSEQ plates. Researchers sequenced unsorted PBMC DNA using ten immunoSEQ deep assay plates. TCRdb's copy holds only in-frame clones and misses some; the assay was immunoSEQ multiplex PCR. The top ten hold around 13% of the sample, which has around 440,000 clones, 77% seen once.

Sequenced: PBMCs. The chain recombines TRBV4-3 with TRBJ2-2; 9 bases line up with TRBD2. This sequence originates from a woman in her forties in good health. Some clones in this sample may be carry-over from other donors' samples. The CDR3 here is CASSQELAGSTGELFF. In DNA form, the CDR3 reads TGCGCCAGCAGCCAAGAGCTAGCGGGGTCCACCGGGGAGCTGTTTTTT.